The 3 T cell receptor beta chains listed next were all sequenced from one sample in a study of response to subunit inactivated influenza vaccine. One entry per CDR3 protein, called by TCRdb with MiXCR from the RT-PCR reads. This table has 650,000 or so distinct CDR3 sequences, 14% appearing once. Sequenced here: PBMCs from blood, sampled 14 to 15 days before vaccination. These TCRs come from a man aged 45-65 years who received an inactivated influenza vaccine.

The chain carries TRBV21-1 and TRBJ1-1; the D segment call TRBD1 is taken from the table without a DNA check. TRBV21-1 has pseudogene status. The CDR3 is 16 residues long. CDR3: CASSKGEGDCNTEAFF. CDR3 sequence (DNA): TGTGCCAGCAGCAAAGGAGAAGGGGATTGTAACACTGAAGCTTTCTTT.

In this sample, this clonotype turned up a few times. V usage is TRBV7-9 and J usage is TRBJ2-1, with unresolved D. Germline CDR1 and CDR2: SEHNR and FQNEAQ (reference sequence). Trimming removed 4 bases from V and 6 bases from J, with 16 bases in between. CDR3 length: 15 amino acids. The CDR3 sequence: CASSYSRIGTNEQFF. In DNA form, the CDR3 reads TGTGCCAGCAGCTATTCACGAATCGGTACCAATGAGCAGTTCTTC.

V and J are TRBV5-1 and TRBJ1-1, with D unclear. CDR1 and CDR2 from the germline V gene are SGHRS and YFSETQ. This CDR3 region has 16 residues. V gave up 1 base and J gave up 0 bases, with 13 bases separating them. CDR3 sequence reads: CASSLIPTGMNTEAFF. The CDR3 DNA reads TGCGCCAGCAGCTTGATTCCCACCGGCATGAACACTGAAGCTTTCTTT.